Described below is a single T cell receptor (beta chain) sequence and its context. The treatment is: 19 received Ad26.COV2.S at low or high dose, single or two shots; several received placebo; per-sample allocation not given. Day 63 after the first vaccine or placebo injection was the time point for sampling. CDR3 length: 15 residues. Germline V gene sequence: CDR1 ENHRY, CDR2 SYGVKD. J gave up 6 bases and V 4 bases, and 8 bases lay outside the gene matches. This sample is part of a study of Ad26.COV2.S vaccination and SARS-CoV-2 variants. Study-wide background: Donor had been placed in the Ad26.COV2.S arm of the COV1001 trial.

The table came from immunoSEQ multiplex PCR; TCRdb's copy has only in-frame clones and leaves some out. This sample has under 500,000 clones, with about 90% found just once. The chain uses TRBV10-3 and TRBJ2-1; 8 bases fit TRBD2. This receptor was identified in a person between 18 and 65 years old who received the Ad26.COV2.S COVID-19 vaccine or a placebo. The material was peripheral blood, obtained in a trial of Ad26.COV2.S vaccine versus placebo. The CDR3 loop reads CAISGPTSGLNEQFF. CDR3 bases: TGTGCCATCAGTGGCCCCACTAGCGGACTCAATGAGCAGTTCTTC.